The sequence of this T cell receptor beta chain was determined in a study of blood T cell repertoires in COVID-19. Study information: COVID-19 samples collected from the United States, Italy and Spain covered acute and convalescent phases. Sources were T cells, B-cell-depleted T cells, or PBMCs; the material itself was cDNA or gDNA.

Original handling: Amplifying reference gene primers gave estimates of nucleated cell counts. Libraries were prepared by immunoSEQ multiplex PCR; TCRdb keeps only in-frame clonotypes and omits some of them. The DNA was the basis for D and trimming; V, J and clone size are from that table. The sample records some 30,000 clones, almost 85% being singletons. Deletions cut 4 bases from V and 2 bases from J, with 15 bases between. The CDR3 sequence is 14 residues long. CDR1 is SQVTM and CDR2 is ANQGSEA in the germline V gene. Specimen: peripheral blood. The J gene is TRBJ2-7, the V gene TRBV29-1, with D possibly being TRBD1 (6 bases). This TCR derives from a man at least 80 years old with active COVID-19. The DNA for the CDR3 is TGCAGCGTTGGTACCGGACAGATGACCTACGAGCAGTACTTC. Its translation: CSVGTGQMTYEQYF.